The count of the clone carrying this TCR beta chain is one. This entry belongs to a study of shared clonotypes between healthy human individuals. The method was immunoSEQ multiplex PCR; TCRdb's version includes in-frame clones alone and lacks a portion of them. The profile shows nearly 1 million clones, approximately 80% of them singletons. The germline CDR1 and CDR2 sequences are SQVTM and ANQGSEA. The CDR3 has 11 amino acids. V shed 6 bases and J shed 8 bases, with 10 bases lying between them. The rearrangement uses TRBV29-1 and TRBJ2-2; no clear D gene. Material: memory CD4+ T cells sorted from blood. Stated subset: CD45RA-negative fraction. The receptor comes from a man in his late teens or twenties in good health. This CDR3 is CSVGNLGELFF. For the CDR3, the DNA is TGCAGCGTGGGTAATCTTGGGGAGCTGTTTTTT.